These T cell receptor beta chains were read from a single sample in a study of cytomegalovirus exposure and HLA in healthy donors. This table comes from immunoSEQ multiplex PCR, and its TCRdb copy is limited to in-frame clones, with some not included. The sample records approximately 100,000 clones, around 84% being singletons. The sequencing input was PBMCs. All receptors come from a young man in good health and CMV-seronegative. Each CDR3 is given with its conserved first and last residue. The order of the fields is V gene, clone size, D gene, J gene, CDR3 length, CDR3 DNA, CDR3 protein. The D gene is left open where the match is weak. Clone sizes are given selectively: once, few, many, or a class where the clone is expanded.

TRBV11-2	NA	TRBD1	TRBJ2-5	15	TGTGCCAGCAGCTCCGACCCGGGACAGGGAGTTGCACAGTACTTC	CASSSDPGQGVAQYF
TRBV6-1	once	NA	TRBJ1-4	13	TGTGCCAGCAGTGTACAGAGAAATGAAAAACTGTTTTTT	CASSVQRNEKLFF
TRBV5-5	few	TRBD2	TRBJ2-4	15	TGTGCCAGCAGCTTTTCTAGCGGGGGTTGGGACATTCAGTACTTC	CASSFSSGGWDIQYF
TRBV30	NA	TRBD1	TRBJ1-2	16	TGTGCCTGGAGTCCCTCCCCCACAGGGGCATACTATGGCTACACCTTC	CAWSPSPTGAYYGYTF
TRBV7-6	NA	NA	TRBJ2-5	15	TGTGCCAGCAGCTACGGAGCGGAAACCGAAGAGACCCAGTACTTC	CASSYGAETEETQYF
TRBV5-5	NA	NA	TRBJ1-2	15	TGTGCCAGCAGCTTGGGCCCTGGGCAGACGTATGGCTACACCTTC	CASSLGPGQTYGYTF
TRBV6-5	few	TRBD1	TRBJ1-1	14	TGTGCCAGCAGTTACCAGGAGGGGGCCTCTGAAGCTTTCTTT	CASSYQEGASEAFF
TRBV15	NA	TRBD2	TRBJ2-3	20	TGTGCCACCAGCAGAGATGTTCTCCCACTAGCGGGGGAGCTCACAGATACGCAGTATTTT	CATSRDVLPLAGELTDTQYF
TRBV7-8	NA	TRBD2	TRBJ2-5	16	TGTGCCAGCAGCCGCGAACTAGCGGGGGTCGGAGAGACCCAGTACTTC	CASSRELAGVGETQYF
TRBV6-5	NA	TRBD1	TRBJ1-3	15	TGTGCCAGCCGCCGGGACAGGTACCCGGAAAACACCATATATTTT	CASRRDRYPENTIYF
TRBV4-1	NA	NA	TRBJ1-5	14	TGCGCCAGCAGCCAAGAATCACTTAATCAGCCCCAGCATTTT	CASSQESLNQPQHF
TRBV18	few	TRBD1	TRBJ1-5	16	TGTGCCAGCTCGCGAACCGCGGACAGGTCTGGCCAGCCCCAGCATTTT	CASSRTADRSGQPQHF
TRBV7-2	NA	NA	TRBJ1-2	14	TGTGCCAGCAGCTCTATCTACAGGGATTCGGGCTACACCTTC	CASSSIYRDSGYTF
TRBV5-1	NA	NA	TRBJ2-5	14	TGCGCCAGCAGCCTTCTATCGGCGGTGGAGACCCAGTACTTC	CASSLLSAVETQYF
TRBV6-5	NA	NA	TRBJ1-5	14	TGTGCCAGCAGCATGTCAGGGGGCAATCAGCCCCAGCATTTT	CASSMSGGNQPQHF
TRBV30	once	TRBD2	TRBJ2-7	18	TGTGCCTGGAGTGTACGGGCTAGCGGGGGCCCTCGATCCTACGAGCAGTACTTC	CAWSVRASGGPRSYEQYF
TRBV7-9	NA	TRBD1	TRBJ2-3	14	TGTGCCAGCAGCCGGACAGGGGATCGGGATACGCAGTATTTT	CASSRTGDRDTQYF
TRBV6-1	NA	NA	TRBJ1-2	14	TGTGCCAGCAGTGATTTAGGGGTATACTATGGCTACACCTTC	CASSDLGVYYGYTF
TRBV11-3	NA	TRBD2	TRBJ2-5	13	TGTGCCAGCAGCATTAGCGGGGAAGAGACCCAGTACTTC	CASSISGEETQYF
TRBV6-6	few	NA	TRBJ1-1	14	TGTGCCAGCATACGGCCCGGGATGAACACTGAAGCTTTCTTT	CASIRPGMNTEAFF
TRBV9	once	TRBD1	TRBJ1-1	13	TGTGCCAGCGCGACTAACGGACAGGATGAAGCTTTCTTT	CASATNGQDEAFF
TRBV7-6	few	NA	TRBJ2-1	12	TGTGCCAGCAGGCCTAATACAGGGAAGCAGTTCTTC	CASRPNTGKQFF
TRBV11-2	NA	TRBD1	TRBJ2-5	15	TGTGCCAGCAGCTCGACAGGGGTTGCGTGGGAGACCCAGTACTTC	CASSSTGVAWETQYF
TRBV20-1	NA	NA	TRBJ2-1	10	TGCAGTGCTAGTGCGAATGAGCAGTTCTTC	CSASANEQFF
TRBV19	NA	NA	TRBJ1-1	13	TGTGCCAGTAGTATAGGACGCGGGACTGAAGCTTTCTTT	CASSIGRGTEAFF
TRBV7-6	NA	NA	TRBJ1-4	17	TGTGCCAGCAGCCCCGCGATATACCTTGCAACTAATGAAAAACTGTTTTTT	CASSPAIYLATNEKLFF
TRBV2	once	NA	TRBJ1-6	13	TGTGCCTCCTCGGGGGGGAATAATTCACCCCTCCACTTT	CASSGGNNSPLHF
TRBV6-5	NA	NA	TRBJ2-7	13	TGTGCCAGCGAGGGGGGGAACACCTACGAGCAGTACTTC	CASEGGNTYEQYF
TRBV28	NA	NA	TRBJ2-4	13	TGTGCCAGCACAGGCCGAACCAAAAACATTCAGTACTTC	CASTGRTKNIQYF
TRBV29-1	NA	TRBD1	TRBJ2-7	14	TGCAGCGTTCAGAGCTGGGACAGGGTAATCGGGCAGTACTTC	CSVQSWDRVIGQYF
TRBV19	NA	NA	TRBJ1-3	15	TGTGCCAGTAGCCAAAGACTCAGCTCTGGAAACACCATATATTTT	CASSQRLSSGNTIYF
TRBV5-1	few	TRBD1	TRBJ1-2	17	TGCGCCAGCAGCTTATACCTGACAGGGTTGGTCGACTATGGCTACACCTTC	CASSLYLTGLVDYGYTF
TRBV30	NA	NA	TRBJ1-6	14	TGTGCCTGGGGGTTAGGGGGGGGCAATTCACCCCTCCACTTT	CAWGLGGGNSPLHF
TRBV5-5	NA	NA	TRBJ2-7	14	TGTGCCAGCAGCCCCGGGTTGTGGTCCTACGAGCAGTACTTC	CASSPGLWSYEQYF
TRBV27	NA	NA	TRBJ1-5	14	TGTGCCAGCAGTTTAAGGATAGGCGGTCAGCCCCAGCATTTT	CASSLRIGGQPQHF
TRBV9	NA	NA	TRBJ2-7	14	TGTGCCAGCAGCGTAGACAGCCAATCAAGCGAGCAGTACTTC	CASSVDSQSSEQYF
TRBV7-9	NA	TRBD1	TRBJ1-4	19	TGTGCCAGCAGCTTGGGACAGGGGGGGAGGAAGAAGGCGGATGAAAAACTGTTTTTT	CASSLGQGGRKKADEKLFF
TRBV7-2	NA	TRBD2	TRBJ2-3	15	TGTGCCAGCAGCTACACTAGCGCCTTTCCAGATACGCAGTATTTT	CASSYTSAFPDTQYF
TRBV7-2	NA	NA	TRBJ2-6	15	TGTGCCAGCAGGGGGGCAAACTCTGGGGCCAACGTCCTGACTTTC	CASRGANSGANVLTF
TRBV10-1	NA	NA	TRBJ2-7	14	TGCGCCAGCAGCAGGACCCAGGGATTCGACGAGCAGTACTTC	CASSRTQGFDEQYF
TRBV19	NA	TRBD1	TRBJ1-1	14	TGTGCCAGTAGTTCCCGGGACAGACGAGTTGAAGCTTTCTTT	CASSSRDRRVEAFF
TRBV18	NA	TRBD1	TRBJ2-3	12	TGTGCCAGCTCGCTGGACAGGAGTACGCAGTATTTT	CASSLDRSTQYF
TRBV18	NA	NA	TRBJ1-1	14	TGTGCCAGCTTACTAGGACTGGACTACACTGAAGCTTTCTTT	CASLLGLDYTEAFF
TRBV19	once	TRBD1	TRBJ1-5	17	TGTGCCAGTAGTATAATACACGAACAGGGGGGGCGTCAGCCCCAGCATTTT	CASSIIHEQGGRQPQHF
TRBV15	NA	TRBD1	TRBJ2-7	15	TGTGCCACCAGCAGAGATCGGGACAGGGTCTACGAGCAGTACTTC	CATSRDRDRVYEQYF
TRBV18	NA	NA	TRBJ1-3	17	TGTGCCAGCTCACCCGAGACAGTAGTGGGCCCTGGAAACACCATATATTTT	CASSPETVVGPGNTIYF
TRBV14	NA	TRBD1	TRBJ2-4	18	TGTGCCAGCAGCCAGGGGACAGGGATTTGGGGAGCCAAAAACATTCAGTACTTC	CASSQGTGIWGAKNIQYF
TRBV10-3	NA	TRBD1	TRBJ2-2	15	TGTGCCATCAGGCAGACAGGGCAGAACACCGGGGAGCTGTTTTTT	CAIRQTGQNTGELFF
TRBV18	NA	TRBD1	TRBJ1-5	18	TGTGCCAGCTCGCCCCTGGACAGGGGGCTGGGGAGCAATCAGCCCCAGCATTTT	CASSPLDRGLGSNQPQHF
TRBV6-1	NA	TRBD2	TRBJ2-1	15	TGTGCCAGCAGTTTTCCAGCGGGGGCCGCAAATGAGCAGTTCTTC	CASSFPAGAANEQFF
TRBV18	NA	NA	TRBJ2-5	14	TGTGCCAGCTCACCATTCCAGGGGCAAGAGACCCAGTACTTC	CASSPFQGQETQYF
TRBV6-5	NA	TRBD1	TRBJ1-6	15	TGTGCCAGCAGTTACACCGGGACAGGGGATTCACCCCTCCACTTT	CASSYTGTGDSPLHF
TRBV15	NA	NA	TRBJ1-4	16	TGTGCCACCAGCAGCCGACCGGGTTCTAATCGCGAAAAACTGTTTTTT	CATSSRPGSNREKLFF
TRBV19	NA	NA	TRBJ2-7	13	TGTGCCAGTAAGACATCGGAATCCCACGAGCAGTACTTC	CASKTSESHEQYF
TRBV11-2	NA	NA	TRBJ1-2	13	TGTGCCAGCAGCTTAGCCCTGGGGGGGGGCTACACCTTC	CASSLALGGGYTF